This is a list of T cell receptor beta chains from one sample in a study of T cells in narcolepsy. Data came from immunoSEQ multiplex PCR; TCRdb stores just in-frame clones and leaves some out. The table lists tens of thousands of clones, around 90% of them singletons. What was sequenced was CD45RA- memory CD4+ T cells from PBMCs. The receptors stem from a human donor with narcolepsy. Both conserved end residues are trimmed from each CDR3.

>TRBV2
ASSIDRVSEAF
>TRBV6-6
ASSYSPGPYEQY
>TRBV15
ATSRDRLTRQPQH
>TRBV30
AWSGGAYEQY
>TRBV7-2
ASSALIRGYEQY
>TRBV21-1
ASSTCLGYKVHNEKLF
>TRBV28
ASSLLTENYGYT
>TRBV2
ASGYRQETQY
>TRBV4-2
ASSPGPTNTGELF
>TRBV30
AWSVGIGGNRRYEQY
>TRBV5-1
ASSLIENSNYGYT
>TRBV5-1
ASSLGVGVYEQY
>TRBV6-1
ASSELGVEQPQH
>TRBV7-2
ASSLAGGGSRQGYT
>TRBV5-1
ASSLGRADEQY
>TRBV7-2
ASSSGTGRSRQY
>TRBV6-1
ASSEVGYGYT